This T cell receptor (beta chain) comes out of a study of human T cells and chemical hapten exposure. General observations from the study: Those TCRs sitting above 1 in 1000 frequency stayed the same with DPC sensitization.

MiXCR was run by TCRdb on the RACE reads, yielding one entry per CDR3 protein. The sample lists fewer than 200,000 distinct CDR3 sequences; under 35% were seen once. The CDR3 sequence is 13 residues long. Germline-derived CDR1 and CDR2 are SQVTM and ANQGSEA. Time point meaning: pre-sensitization, week 0. This sample's treatment: therapeutic diphenylcyclopropenone sensitization with weekly scalp DPC. Of note for this clonotype: The target antigen is unknown. A read error may account for a junction end that differs from germline.

The rearrangement joins TRBV29-1 to TRBJ2-3, with D tentatively TRBD1 or TRBD2 (5 bases each). This TCR came from a woman in her 30s with alopecia areata. Some clones in this sample may be carry-over from other donors' samples. The sample in question was whole blood, obtained in connection with sensitization to the hapten diphenylcyclopropenone (DPC). The CDR3 is CSVARGGTDTQYF. The CDR3 bases are TGCAGCGTTGCGAGGGGTGGCACAGATACGCAATATTTT.